A selection of T cell receptor beta chains follows, all from one sample in a study of blood T cell repertoires in COVID-19. TCRdb's copy holds only in-frame clones and misses some; the assay was immunoSEQ multiplex PCR. The sample holds under 200,000 clones, 86% seen once. The sequenced material came from peripheral blood. The receptors here all came from an older woman with COVID-19, enrolled during active disease. CDR3s include the opening cysteine and the closing phenylalanine or tryptophan. Each record gives: clone size, J gene, D gene, V gene, CDR3 DNA, CDR3 protein. D genes are given only for firm matches. Part of the rows lack a size; the others show once, few, many or a class for expanded clones.

few TRBJ2-1 TRBD2 TRBV5-8 TGTGCCAGCAGCTGGCGGGAGGGCCTTAATGAGCAGTTCTTC CASSWREGLNEQFF
NA TRBJ1-4 NA TRBV28 TGTGCCAGCAGTTTATTACGGGAAAAACTGTTTTTT CASSLLREKLFF
NA TRBJ2-7 NA TRBV10-3 TGTGCCACGACACCTCTAAGCTCCTACGAGCAGTACTTC CATTPLSSYEQYF
NA TRBJ2-7 NA TRBV18 TGTGCCAGCTCACCAGCCTCTAGCTCGTACGAGCAGTACTTC CASSPASSSYEQYF
NA TRBJ1-2 TRBD1 TRBV15 TGTGCCACCAGCAGAGGGGGACAGGGGGCTGTAGGGTACACCTTC CATSRGGQGAVGYTF
NA TRBJ1-2 NA TRBV5-1 TGCGCCAGCAGCTTGGAGGGAGGTCTTAACTATGGCTACACCTTC CASSLEGGLNYGYTF
NA TRBJ2-1 TRBD2 TRBV4-1 TGCGCCAGCAGCCAAGAAAGGCTAGCGGGAAGTAGTGAGCAGTTCTTC CASSQERLAGSSEQFF
NA TRBJ1-5 NA TRBV30 TGTGCCTGGAGTACCGGACAGTCCGGTCAGCCCCAGCATTTT CAWSTGQSGQPQHF
NA TRBJ2-1 TRBD1 TRBV15 TGTGCCACCAGTACCCTAACAGGGGGCTCCTACAATGAGCAGTTCTTC CATSTLTGGSYNEQFF
NA TRBJ2-3 TRBD2 TRBV5-1 TGCGCCAGCAGCTTACCGACTAGCGGGAGTGGTACGCAGTATTTT CASSLPTSGSGTQYF
NA TRBJ1-6 TRBD1 TRBV7-8 TGTGCCAGCAGTCCTCCGGGACAGGCTTTAAATTCACCCCTCCACTTT CASSPPGQALNSPLHF
NA TRBJ1-5 NA TRBV24-1 TGTGCCACCAGTGATTTATACACTAAAACTTATAGCAATCAGCCCCAGCATTTT CATSDLYTKTYSNQPQHF
NA TRBJ2-7 TRBD2 TRBV7-9 TGTGCCAGCAGCTTATCGGTTCCTGGCCTAGCGGGTGCCTACGAGCAGTACTTC CASSLSVPGLAGAYEQYF
NA TRBJ2-7 NA TRBV3-1/TRBV3-2 TGTGCCAGCAGTTTCGGGTCCGGCGAGCAGTACTTC CASSFGSGEQYF
NA TRBJ2-6 TRBD1 TRBV25-1 TGTGCCAGCAAGACAGGGGGTTCCGGGGCCAACGTCCTGACTTTC CASKTGGSGANVLTF
NA TRBJ2-7 TRBD1 TRBV7-2 TGTGCCAGCAGCCCAGGACAGGGGGTAACCTACGAGCAGTACTTC CASSPGQGVTYEQYF
NA TRBJ2-5 NA TRBV5-1 TGCGCCAGCAGCGGTCGGAGGTATCAAGAGACCCAGTACTTC CASSGRRYQETQYF
NA TRBJ2-1 TRBD2 TRBV24-1 TGTGCCACCAGTGATTTACCCCGGACTAGCGGAACCTACAATGAGCAGTTCTTC CATSDLPRTSGTYNEQFF
NA TRBJ1-1 TRBD1 TRBV3-1/TRBV3-2 TGTGCCAGCAGCCTCTCCGGGACAGAGAACACTGAAGCTTTCTTT CASSLSGTENTEAFF
NA TRBJ1-4 NA TRBV4-1 TGCGCCAGCAGCCAAGATTGGGCACCCAGTGAAAAACTGTTTTTT CASSQDWAPSEKLFF
NA TRBJ1-2 TRBD1 TRBV28 TGTGCCAGCAGTCGACCAACCGGGACAGCCACCTATGGCTACACCTTC CASSRPTGTATYGYTF
NA TRBJ2-7 TRBD2 TRBV5-1 TGCGCCAGCAGCTCGGGACTAGCGGGAGGGCCCCTCTCCTACGAGCAGTACTTC CASSSGLAGGPLSYEQYF
NA TRBJ2-2 NA TRBV7-2 TGTGCCAGCAGCTTAGGCGGGATTAGGGGGGAGCTGTTTTTT CASSLGGIRGELFF
NA TRBJ2-7 TRBD2 TRBV6-5 TGTGCCAGCAGTTACAGTGGTAGCGGGATGTACTTC CASSYSGSGMYF
few TRBJ2-1 TRBD1 TRBV7-9 TGTGCCAGCAGGTCCTCAGGGGGCAATGAGCAGTTCTTC CASRSSGGNEQFF
NA TRBJ2-5 NA TRBV7-2 TGTGCCAGCAGCCCCGCTATAGATCAGACCCAGTACTTC CASSPAIDQTQYF
NA TRBJ1-4 TRBD1 TRBV13 TGTGCCAGCAGCATAAGGACAGGGTCTAATGAAAAACTGTTTTTT CASSIRTGSNEKLFF
NA TRBJ2-3 NA TRBV4-3 TGCGCCAGCAGCCAAGAGACCCCCGCAGGTGGCACAGATACGCAGTATTTT CASSQETPAGGTDTQYF
NA TRBJ2-3 NA TRBV10-3 TGTGCCATCAGTGAGTCGGCACTAGTAGGAGATACGCAGTATTTT CAISESALVGDTQYF
few TRBJ2-7 NA TRBV11-1 TGTGCCAGCAGCCCCCGGTTAGTCGAGCAGTACTTC CASSPRLVEQYF
once TRBJ2-1 NA TRBV3-1/TRBV3-2 TGTGCCAGCAGCCAAGGCGCGGCCTACAATGAGCAGTTCTTC CASSQGAAYNEQFF
NA TRBJ1-2 TRBD1 TRBV24-1 TGTGCCACCAGTGACCCAGGACAGGCCGAGAGCTACACCTTC CATSDPGQAESYTF
NA TRBJ2-3 TRBD1 TRBV3-1/TRBV3-2 TGTGCCAGCAGCCCCAGGGGGAACACAGATACGCAGTATTTT CASSPRGNTDTQYF
NA TRBJ2-2 NA TRBV3-1/TRBV3-2 TGTGCCAGCAGGACAGGCACCGGGGAGCTGTTTTTT CASRTGTGELFF
NA TRBJ2-2 NA TRBV5-4 TGTGCCAGCAGCTTGAGGACGGGGACCGGGGAGCTGTTTTTT CASSLRTGTGELFF
NA TRBJ2-1 NA TRBV7-9 TGTGCCAGCAGCACTACTCCGGTCGATGAGCAGTTCTTC CASSTTPVDEQFF
once TRBJ1-5 NA TRBV6-6 TGTGCCAGCAGTCGACGGACAGAGTATAGCAATCAGCCCCAGCATTTT CASSRRTEYSNQPQHF
NA TRBJ1-1 NA TRBV7-8 TGTGCCAGCAGCTCTATGACAGGCAACATGAACACTGAAGCTTTCTTT CASSSMTGNMNTEAFF
NA TRBJ1-5 NA TRBV7-9 TGTGCCAGCAGCTTACTCGGGGGAGGACAGCCCCAGCATTTT CASSLLGGGQPQHF
NA TRBJ1-1 TRBD1 TRBV29-1 TGCAGCGTTGAAGACCCCTTAAAGACAGGGATGAACACTGAAGCTTTCTTT CSVEDPLKTGMNTEAFF
NA TRBJ2-3 TRBD2 TRBV7-9 TGTGCCAGCAGCAATCTAGCGGAGATTTCAGATACGCAGTATTTT CASSNLAEISDTQYF
NA TRBJ2-7 TRBD2 TRBV6-2/TRBV6-3 TGTGCCAGCAGTAGACTAGCGGGAGTAGGCGAGCAGTACTTC CASSRLAGVGEQYF
NA TRBJ1-5 NA TRBV28 TGTGCCAGCATACAGGATTATAGCAATCAGCCCCAGCATTTT CASIQDYSNQPQHF
NA TRBJ1-3 TRBD1 TRBV6-6 TGTGCCAGCAGCCCGGGACAGGGGTTAAACACCATATATTTT CASSPGQGLNTIYF
NA TRBJ1-1 NA TRBV4-2 TGTGCCAGCAGCCAAGATCAGGAACAGCCGAACACTGAAGCTTTCTTT CASSQDQEQPNTEAFF
NA TRBJ2-3 NA TRBV24-1 TGTGCCACCAGTGATTTCACCGGAAAAGGGGGCACAGATACGCAGTATTTT CATSDFTGKGGTDTQYF
once TRBJ1-2 NA TRBV6-5 TGTGCCAGCAGTTACGGTGGGGAGTATGGCTACACCTTC CASSYGGEYGYTF
NA TRBJ2-3 NA TRBV2 TGTGCCAGCAGTCCTGAAAGCGCAGCAGATACGCAGTATTTT CASSPESAADTQYF
NA TRBJ1-4 TRBD1 TRBV25-1 TGTGCCAGCAGTATACAGGGGTTGGGTGAAAAACTGTTTTTT CASSIQGLGEKLFF
NA TRBJ2-1 TRBD1 TRBV11-3 TGTGCCAGCAGCCCCCTTTCAGGGGGAAGCTCCTACAATGAGCAGTTCTTC CASSPLSGGSSYNEQFF
NA TRBJ1-4 NA TRBV7-2 TGTGCCAGCAGCTTAACCGGGGGTAGGGAAAAACTGTTTTTT CASSLTGGREKLFF